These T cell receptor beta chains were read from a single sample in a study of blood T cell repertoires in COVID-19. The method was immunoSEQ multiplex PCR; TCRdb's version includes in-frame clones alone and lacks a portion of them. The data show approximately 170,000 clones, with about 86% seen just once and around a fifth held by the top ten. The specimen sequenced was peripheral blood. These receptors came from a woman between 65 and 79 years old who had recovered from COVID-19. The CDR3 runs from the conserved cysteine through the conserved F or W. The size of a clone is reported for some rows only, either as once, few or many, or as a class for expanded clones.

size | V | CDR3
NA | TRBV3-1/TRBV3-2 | CASSQVRGGSEAFF
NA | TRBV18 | CASSPSTGGSYNSPLHF
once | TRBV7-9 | CASSFDRSNEKLFF
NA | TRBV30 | CAWRRQGVFYEQYF
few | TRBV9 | CASGEGFGSPLHF
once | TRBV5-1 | CASSRAGGAGEQFF
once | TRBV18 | CASSPPSQGAYEQYF
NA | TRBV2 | CASSHWTAVNTEAFF
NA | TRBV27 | CASSWRLAGLSGDTGELFF
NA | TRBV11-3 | CASSYDTSTDTQYF
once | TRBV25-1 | CASSHQGSTEAFF
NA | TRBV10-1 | CASSERDKSRNQPQHF
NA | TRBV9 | CASSVYAAGPYEQYF
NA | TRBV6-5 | CASKGQGTQPQHF
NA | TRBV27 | CASSPHNQPQHF
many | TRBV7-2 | CASKDRAVDLVQFF
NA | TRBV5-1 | CASSPGTSGGEETQYF
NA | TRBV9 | CASSVGGGPVGYGYTF
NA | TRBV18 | CASSPSIGQGAFGYTF
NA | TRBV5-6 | CASSPIGASSYEQYF
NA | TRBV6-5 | CASPGGGYTDTQYF
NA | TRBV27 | CASQSTGSSYEQYF
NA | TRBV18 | CASSLENIQYF
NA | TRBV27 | CASGARDVKLFF
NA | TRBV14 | CASGGQPRYEQYF
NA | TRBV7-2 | CASSLGQDRGYTF
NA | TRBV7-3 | CASSLEGGQYNEQFF
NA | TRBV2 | CASSPLGHRRMNTEAFF
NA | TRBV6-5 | CASKGDNYGYTF
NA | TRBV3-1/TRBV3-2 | CASRPRGDRRDTQYF
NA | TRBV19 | CASTKSGDPDEQFF
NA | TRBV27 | CASSPTGSGGHYGYTF
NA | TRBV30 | CAWSVLGLEKLFF
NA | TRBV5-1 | CASSLVRQGVFYEQYF
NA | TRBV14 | CASSQDRTSGGADTQYF
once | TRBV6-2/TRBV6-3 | CASSPRGGTEAFF
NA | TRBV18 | CASSARTDAYEQYF
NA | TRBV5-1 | CASSSATGRTDTQYF
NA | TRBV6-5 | CASSPRTGPPYEQYF
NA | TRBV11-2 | CASSLGVGTGDEKLFF
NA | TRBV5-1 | CASSLGGTYEQYF
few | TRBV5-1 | CASSNPSGGYEQYF
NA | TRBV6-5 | CASSRRGQTYGYTF
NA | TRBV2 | CASRSAAGGPGTQYF
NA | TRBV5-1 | CASSFRTGVTGELFF
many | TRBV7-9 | CASSFQGASGNTIYF
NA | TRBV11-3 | CASSLGQSEAFF
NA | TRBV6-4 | CASSPDRSSYGYTF
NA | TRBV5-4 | CASTRTSGSYNEQFF
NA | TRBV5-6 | CASSLGREETQYF
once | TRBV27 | CASSPHHGTGGGETQYF